This T cell receptor beta chain emerged from a study of T cells expressing NK-cell markers. Study-level results: The dominant NKG2C+ clonotypes represented 1.0-7.0% of CD8+ T cells in more than five donors. A handful of donors showed these clonotypes also leading the CD3+CD56-NKG2C+ fraction.

The V gene's germline CDR1 is LGHNA and CDR2 YSLEER. This CDR3 has 16 residues. Following a re-call of the 5' RACE reads, TCRdb has one entry per CDR3 protein and lacks DNA. This sample's clone table lists roughly 430,000 distinct CDR3 sequences. In the case of this clonotype: The antigen is not known.

The clonotype was recovered from a woman between 18 and 70 years old in good health. The specimen was blood T cells: a sorted CD56 or NKG2C T cell subset, CD4+ or CD8+ T cells, or bulk PBMC T cells (not recorded which). The V call is TRBV4-3, the J call TRBJ2-4; TCRdb's D call of TRBD2 is untestable without DNA. This chain's CDR3 is CASSQDAGKGKNIQYF.